The 18 T cell receptor beta chains below were found in one sample sequenced in a study of patients and donors after allogeneic stem cell transplantation. TCRdb called the RT-PCR reads again in MiXCR, with one record for every CDR3 protein. Of over 150,000 distinct CDR3 sequences in the sample, around two fifths were seen once. Source material: blood, either unsorted or a sorted T cell fraction (not recorded which). These receptors all stem from a human donor who was either an allogeneic HSCT recipient or a stem cell or donor lymphocyte infusion donor (not recorded which). It is not recorded whose cells these are; they may come from a transplant donor.

This clonotype showed up just a few times. The chain employs TRBV12-3 or TRBV12-4 and TRBJ2-1; 8 bases map to TRBD2. V shed 6 bases, J shed 9 bases, and the junction held 10 bases outside the gene matches. The CDR3 has 14 amino acids. In DNA form, the CDR3 reads TGTGCCAGCAGCCCGGCGGGGGGAGTGGGTGAGCAGTTCTTC. This codes for CASSPAGGVGEQFF.

The CDR3, as DNA: TGTGCCAGCAACGAGGGAAGTGTGGATACGCAGTATTTT. It codes for CASNEGSVDTQYF. The chain is built from TRBV5-6 and TRBJ2-3, with a tentative D call TRBD2 (5 bases). The CDR3 covers 13 residues. V lost 6 bases, J lost 6 bases, and 14 bases lay in between. Germline loops: CDR1 SGHDT, CDR2 YYEEEE. The whole variable domain, remainder taken from reference TRBV5-6 and TRBJ2-3, is DAGVTQSPTHLIKTRGQQVTLRCSPKSGHDTVSWYQQALGQGPQFIFQYYEEEERQRGNFPDRFSGHQFPNYSSELNVNALLLGDSALYLCASNEGSVDTQYFGPGTRLTVL.

This clonotype was counted only a few times. The V and J genes are TRBV5-6 and TRBJ2-2; possible D gene TRBD2, 6 bases. V lost 2 bases and J 3 bases, leaving 17 bases between the germline ends. The CDR3 is 17 residues long. Germline values: CDR1 SGHDT, CDR2 YYEEEE. CDR3 bases: TGTGCCAGCAGCTTAGATACTTCGGGACTTTACACCGGGGAGCTGTTTTTT. This sequence encodes CASSLDTSGLYTGELFF. Together with reference TRBV5-6 and TRBJ2-2, the CDR3 gives the full variable domain: DAGVTQSPTHLIKTRGQQVTLRCSPKSGHDTVSWYQQALGQGPQFIFQYYEEEERQRGNFPDRFSGHQFPNYSSELNVNALLLGDSALYLCASSLDTSGLYTGELFFGEGSRLTVL.

This clonotype was detected a few times. This chain links TRBV4-3 with TRBJ2-3; 10 nucleotides line up with TRBD2. The CDR3 sequence is 16 residues long. The germline V gene encodes CDR1 LGHNA and CDR2 YSLEER. With V trimmed by 5 bases and J by 7 bases, 12 bases remained unmatched. The CDR3 protein is CASSSASSGGGYTQYF. The DNA of the CDR3 is TGCGCCAGCAGCTCTGCTTCTAGCGGGGGAGGGTATACGCAGTATTTT.

A few counts support this clonotype. The CDR3 DNA reads as TGTGCCAGCAGACTGGGGCGAAACACTGAAGCTTTCTTT. Translating gives CASRLGRNTEAFF. This chain links TRBV27 with TRBJ1-1; tentatively, D is TRBD1 (5 bases). The germline V gene encodes CDR1 MNHEY and CDR2 SMNVEV (reference sequence). The CDR3 runs 13 residues. The V end lost 6 bases, the J end lost 2 bases, and 10 bases lay between the germline ends.

This clonotype was recorded a few times. The rearrangement links TRBV6-6 to TRBJ1-6; 10 bases match TRBD1. This CDR3 has 17 amino acids. V dropped 4 bases and J dropped 7; count of bases not matched to a gene: 10. The germline V gene encodes CDR1 MNHNY and CDR2 SVGAGI (reference sequence). CDR3 coding DNA: TGTGCCAGCAGTTGGTCTCCGGGACAGGGGTACAATTCACCCCTCCACTTT. Encoded protein: CASSWSPGQGYNSPLHF.

The J gene is TRBJ1-1, the V gene TRBV2, with a weak D call TRBD1 (5 bases). Germline lookup yields CDR1 SNHLY and CDR2 FYNNEI. V lost 2 bases, J lost 4 bases, and 17 bases lay in between. The CDR3 consists of 16 residues. CDR3 coding DNA: TGTGCCAGCAGTGAACTAGGGCCGGGACGGATCACTGAAGCTTTCTTT. Protein: CASSELGPGRITEAFF. Variable domain in full (rest from reference TRBV2 and TRBJ1-1): EPEVTQTPSHQVTQMGQEVILRCVPISNHLYFYWYRQILGQKVEFLVSFYNNEISEKSEIFDDQFSVERPDGSNFTLKIRSTKLEDSAMYFCASSELGPGRITEAFFGQGTRLTVV.

The chain is built from TRBV20-1 and TRBJ1-1, with 9 nucleotides matching TRBD1. V dropped 5 bases and J dropped 6; count of bases not matched to a gene: 7. Germline-derived CDR1 and CDR2 are DFQATT and SNEGSKA (reference sequence). The CDR3 length is 13 residues. CDR3 sequence reads: CSALVTGGSEAFF. DNA for the CDR3: TGCAGTGCTCTAGTAACAGGGGGCTCTGAAGCTTTCTTT.

This clonotype was seen more than once but under ten times. For the CDR3, the DNA is TGTGCCAGCAGTCCCGGGACCCGGGATTCACCCCTCCACTTT. Translated, it gives CASSPGTRDSPLHF. The chain uses TRBV7-6 and TRBJ1-6; a possible D gene is TRBD1 (5 bases). The V gene lost 6 bases and the J gene lost 8 bases, with 14 bases spanning the gap. The CDR3 totals 14 residues. Germline loops: CDR1 SGHVS, CDR2 FNYEAQ.

In this sample, this clonotype turned up many times. The chain joins TRBV29-1 to TRBJ1-3; 7 bases match TRBD1. The germline V gene encodes CDR1 SQVTM and CDR2 ANQGSEA. This CDR3 spans 13 amino acids. With 7 bases clipped from V and 2 bases from J, the junction kept 5 bases outside the gene matches. The CDR3 DNA reads as TGCAGCGCCACAGGGACAGCTGGAAACACCATATATTTT. Residues: CSATGTAGNTIYF.

The rearrangement uses TRBV7-6 and TRBJ1-4; D possibly corresponds to TRBD1 (5 bases). Germline CDR1 is SGHVS and CDR2 is FNYEAQ. The CDR3 length is 14 residues. V lost 4 bases and J 7 bases, leaving 13 bases between the germline ends. Written as DNA, the CDR3 is TGTGCCAGCAGCTCCGAGAGGGGTGCTGAAAAACTGTTTTTT. The encoded protein is CASSSERGAEKLFF.

The chain couples TRBV29-1 to TRBJ1-1; 7 bases line up with TRBD1. Germline CDR1 is SQVTM and CDR2 is ANQGSEA. This CDR3 has 13 residues. J lost 1 base, V lost 8 bases, and 7 bases had no gene match. For the CDR3, the DNA is TGCAGCACGACGACAGGGTCGAACACTGAAGCTTTCTTT. Translated, it gives CSTTTGSNTEAFF.

CDR3 loop: CSVLRDRGTDTQYF. Written as DNA, the CDR3 is TGCAGCGTCCTCCGGGACAGGGGTACAGATACGCAGTATTTT. The gene calls are TRBV29-1 and TRBJ2-3; TRBD1 agrees at 10 bases. CDR1 and CDR2 from the germline V gene are SQVTM and ANQGSEA. J was trimmed by 3 bases and V by 6 bases; bases with no gene match: 6. The CDR3 has 14 residues.

The V and J genes are TRBV5-1 and TRBJ2-1, with a tentative D call TRBD2 (5 bases). V lost 5 bases and J 6 bases, leaving 18 bases between the germline ends. Germline V gene lookup returns CDR1 SGHRS and CDR2 YFSETQ. This CDR3 is 15 amino acids long. Here the CDR3 reads CASRAKWLEGNEQFF. CDR3 coding DNA: TGCGCCAGCAGAGCTAAGTGGCTTGAGGGCAATGAGCAGTTCTTC.

This chain connects TRBV6-5 to TRBJ1-1, with D unclear. Germline-derived CDR1 and CDR2 are MNHEY and SVGAGI. The CDR3 is 14 amino acids. V was clipped by 0 bases and J by 0 bases, with 5 bases between them. The CDR3 loop is CASSYSGLNTEAFF. CDR3 in DNA: TGTGCCAGCAGTTACTCCGGCCTGAACACTGAAGCTTTCTTT.

The chain couples TRBV6-6 to TRBJ2-1, with 11 bases identical to TRBD2. The CDR3 runs to 15 residues. With V trimmed by 2 bases and J by 6 bases, 3 bases remained unmatched. Germline assignment: CDR1 MNHNY and CDR2 SVGAGI (reference sequence). CDR3 amino acids: CASSYTSGRSNEQFF. The CDR3 coding sequence is TGTGCCAGCAGTTACACTAGCGGGAGAAGCAATGAGCAGTTCTTC.

V usage is TRBV15 and J usage is TRBJ2-7; D gene uncertain. CDR3 length equals 12 residues. V was cut by 2 bases and J by 9 bases, with 11 bases left in between. Germline assignment: CDR1 LNHNV and CDR2 YYDKDF (reference sequence). The CDR3 protein is CATSRFGDVQYF. In DNA form, the CDR3 reads TGTGCCACCAGCAGATTTGGCGATGTGCAGTACTTC.

V and J are TRBV12-3 or TRBV12-4 and TRBJ2-2; weak D call: TRBD1 (6 bases). The CDR3 is made up of 15 amino acids. Deletions cut 1 base from V and 3 bases from J, with 9 bases between. The CDR3 sequence: CASSLEDRYTGELFF. The CDR3 DNA reads TGTGCCAGCAGTTTAGAGGACAGATACACCGGGGAGCTGTTTTTT.